The entry below describes one TCR beta chain. What it recognizes is unknown. Both 60 Vbeta primers and 13 Jbeta primers went into the PCR. Data came from immunoSEQ multiplex PCR; TCRdb stores just in-frame clones and leaves some out. The table lists over 100,000 clones, over 75% of them singletons. This sample was included in a study of cytomegalovirus exposure and HLA in healthy donors. Looked up from germline, CDR1 is SGHDT and CDR2 is YYEEEE. CDR3 length: 13 amino acids. Trimming removed 6 bases from V and 1 base from J, with 10 bases in between. General study results and limits: V- and J-gene trimming of TCR beta was linked (in a later analysis) to a missense DCLRE1C variant. The authors confirmed in vitro that a few CMV-associated chains were specific for CMV antigens.

Sequencing used PBMCs. The sequence derives from a woman under 30 in good health and CMV-seropositive. V usage is TRBV5-6 and J usage is TRBJ1-1, with D possibly matching TRBD1 (5 bases). The CDR3 nucleotides read TGTGCCAGCACCTTTACAGGGAACACTGAAGCTTTCTTT. Its translation is CASTFTGNTEAFF.